This T cell receptor (beta chain) was sequenced for a study of regulatory T cells in long-lasting Graves disease. General study results and limits: Segments TRBV28, TRBJ1-2 and TRBJ2-5 showed preferential usage in persistent disease.

Per the germline V gene, CDR1 is ENHRY and CDR2 is SYGVKD. The CDR3 totals 14 residues. This clonotype came up a few times. Its specificity is not known. At one end, the junction sequence differs from germline, possibly due to a read error. Indicated time point: newly diagnosed GD, antithyroid drugs for less than 3 months. There was RNA extracted from PBMCs, and the TCR library was made from it. TCR beta libraries were built with iRepertoire HTBI primers and Arm-PCR of CDR3 regions. In TCRdb, the multiplex PCR reads were re-called with MiXCR into one record per CDR3 protein. The table has about 450,000 distinct CDR3 sequences, roughly 15% seen once; the top ten hold roughly a sixth. These data also formed part of another study, on T cells in Graves' hyperthyroidism and ophthalmopathy.

Sequencing used peripheral blood mononuclear cells (PBMCs), obtained at new diagnosis, from a patient treated with antithyroid drugs. The chain employs TRBV10-3 and TRBJ1-2; 10 bases are shared with TRBD1. The sequence came from a woman in her forties or fifties with Graves disease. In nucleotides, the CDR3 is TGTGCCATCAGTGCCGGGACAGGGGACTATGACTACACCTTC. Encoded protein: CAISAGTGDYDYTF.